This T cell receptor beta chain was documented in a study of blood T cell repertoires in COVID-19. Overall study: The analysed material was cDNA or gDNA that came from T cells, B-cell-depleted T cells, or PBMCs.

Germline V lookup: CDR1 LNHDA, CDR2 SQIVND (reference sequence). V was pared by 3 bases and J by 4 bases, with 13 bases between. The CDR3 contains 16 residues. This table comes from immunoSEQ multiplex PCR, and its TCRdb copy is limited to in-frame clones, with some not included. The sample shows 350,000 to 500,000 clones, about 88% of them seen only once. The genes are TRBV19 and TRBJ1-6; D not certain. The TCR sequence derives from a woman under 30 who had been exposed to COVID-19. Source material: PBMCs or T cells enriched from blood (not recorded which). CDR3 sequence reads: CASSIYGGEYNSPLHF. The DNA for the CDR3 is TGTGCCAGTAGTATTTATGGTGGGGAGTATAATTCACCCCTCCACTTT.